This T cell receptor (beta chain) was found in a study of T-cell memory formation after mild COVID-19 listed by TCRdb under 2021. Background on the whole study: Most TCR sequence clusters were specific to one of the two donors. In a couple of donors, T-cell clones that expanded and contracted after mild COVID-19 were tracked by sequencing TCRalpha and TCRbeta repertoires over time. The cohort comprised two young, previously healthy adult volunteers, one female and one male. Study-wide findings and limitations: SARS-CoV-2 specificity of the second-wave clones peaking on day 37 was not confirmed. From day 15 to 85, contracting clones showed balanced CD4/CD8 phenotypes, whereas a second wave of clones that expanded from day 15 to 37 leaned towards CD4+. Contracting CD4+ clones turned up mainly in the CM and EM memory subsets, whereas EMRA was where CD8+ clones were enriched. Only two mild cases were covered by the study, and larger cohorts that include severe cases with pre-infection samples were considered necessary. Some responding clones were detected in pre-infection memory, which suggested that pre-existing cross-reactive memory T cells had joined the SARS-CoV-2 response.

Sequencer: Illumina NovaSeq 6000. TCRalpha and TCRbeta cDNA libraries were built by 5'RACE with constant-segment primers, adding sample barcodes and unique molecular identifiers. RNA was extracted from every sample with Trizol reagent. Libraries were amplified in two PCR steps, with a second sample barcode and Illumina TruSeq adapters added in the second step. Libraries were sequenced on an Illumina NovaSeq with 2 x 150 bp paired-end reads. As for the original processing: With migec v1.2.7, reads were demultiplexed and then collapsed into UMI-guided consensus sequences. Using mixcr v2.1.11, UMI consensuses were aligned to TRA and TRB V and J templates and then assembled into clonotypes. Expanded or contracted clonotypes were those called significant by both edgeR and NoisET, with noise models trained on biological replicates. For edgeR calls, a false discovery rate-adjusted p below 0.01 and a log2 fold-change threshold of 1 were applied. PCA with hierarchical clustering of max-normalized trajectories of the 1000 most abundant clonotypes was used as exploratory dynamics analysis. Each responding clone was given a CD4 or CD8 phenotype based on the CD4+ and CD8+ repertoires, which had been sequenced separately. TCRdb reanalyzed the raw reads on its own, using fastp at Q25 for trimming and MiXCR for clone calling, and kept in-frame beta chains. Here each entry gathers all rows of one CDR3 protein and keeps the most common genes and DNA. For this entry, the V and J calls and clone size follow TCRdb and not the study's own pipeline. The sample profile shows about 320,000 distinct CDR3 sequences; around an eighth of them were found once. Of the sample, 20% to 25% falls within the top ten clones.

With respect to this clonotype: No cognate antigen has been identified for it. The input lacks base qualities; no much larger clone sits a single base away.

Ficoll-Paque density gradient centrifugation was used to isolate PBMCs. The germline V gene gives CDR1 as MRHNA and CDR2 as SNTAGT. Between the V and J ends, shortened by 2 bases and 16 bases respectively, the junction contains 15 bases. From the cysteine through the phenylalanine, the CDR3 covers 12 amino acids. The CDR3 DNA has 36 bases and is translated from base 1. The receptor was derived from a man between 18 and 35 years old who had mild COVID-19 (a few samples of this study predate the infection). The sample titles of this study are shuffled in the database, so cell type and time point are left out; the donor was told from shared clones. The specimen sequenced was PBMCs or a T cell subset sorted from them (not recorded which). The chain joins TRBV6-4 to TRBJ2-1; the D region is possibly TRBD1 or TRBD2, each matching across 5 bases. The nucleotide sequence is TGTGCCAGCAGTGACGGGACGTTCCAATTCTTCTTC. Its translation is CASSDGTFQFFF.